This is a list of T cell receptor beta chains from one sample in a study of CD8 T cells in Susac syndrome. TCRdb re-called the immunoSEQ multiplex PCR reads with MiXCR, one entry per CDR3 protein. Among over 95,000 distinct CDR3 sequences listed, roughly 92% were seen once. The sample comprised CD8+ T cells from PBMCs. These receptors all come from a human donor in good health. CDR3s include the opening cysteine and the closing phenylalanine or tryptophan. Clone size is stated in some rows and not others, as once, few, many or a class when expanded.

v_call clone_size cdr3_aa
TRBV6-6 . CASSYGHLYEQYF
TRBV9 . CASSGPSGRTYNEQFF
TRBV20-1 . CSARPGGSGYQETQYF
TRBV20-1 . CSASSLQGAHGYTF
TRBV6-1 . CASSETPWDEQYF
TRBV20-1 . CLAGFQETQYF
TRBV7-9 . CASSSIPGLAGENIQYF
TRBV4-2 . CASSQDWGSSTEAFF
TRBV20-1 . CSARDGGTAARDYGYTF
TRBV7-7 . CASSPTLGAGGTDTQYF
TRBV6-1 . CASGFGNSPLHF
TRBV7-2 . CASSTRENQPQHF
TRBV19 . CASSIQEGTRANVLTF
TRBV7-9 few CASSPTAEAFF
TRBV30 . CAWSPPGGSADTQYF
TRBV7-8 . CASSLERGLEQYF
TRBV7-8 . CASSSTGTSEQYF
TRBV7-8 . CASSLLFDRGRSYEQYF
TRBV12-3/TRBV12-4 . CASTRLAGTNTGELFF
TRBV20-1 . CSARSDLSSYEQYF
TRBV19 . CASSTAVGHTNTGELFF
TRBV29-1 . CSVDGGGTDTQYF
TRBV7-2 . CASSLARNEQYF
TRBV7-2 . CASSSAGSSNQPQHF